This TCR beta chain emerged from a study of blood T cell repertoires in COVID-19. The CDR3 sequence is 15 residues long. The V gene end was trimmed by 7 bases and the J gene end by 7 bases; junction bases not matched to a gene: 12. Germline loops: CDR1 LGHNT, CDR2 FRNRAP. Profiling relied on immunoSEQ multiplex PCR, and the TCRdb table lists in-frame clones only, not all of them. In the table there are 70,000 to 100,000 clones, roughly 84% of which are singletons. The chain is built from TRBV12-5 and TRBJ2-7; 11 bases fit TRBD1. Material: peripheral blood. The clonotype was recovered from a human donor in a cohort sampled during active COVID-19. CDR3 region: CASAQGQGVPREQYF. CDR3 DNA: TGTGCTAGTGCCCAGGGACAGGGGGTTCCTCGGGAGCAGTACTTC. Based on the CDR3 plus reference TRBV12-5 and TRBJ2-7, the full variable domain is DARVTQTPRHKVTEMGQEVTMRCQPILGHNTVFWYRQTMMQGLELLAYFRNRAPLDDSGMPKDRFSAEMPDATLATLKIQPSEPRDSAVYFCASAQGQGVPREQYFGPGTRLTVT.